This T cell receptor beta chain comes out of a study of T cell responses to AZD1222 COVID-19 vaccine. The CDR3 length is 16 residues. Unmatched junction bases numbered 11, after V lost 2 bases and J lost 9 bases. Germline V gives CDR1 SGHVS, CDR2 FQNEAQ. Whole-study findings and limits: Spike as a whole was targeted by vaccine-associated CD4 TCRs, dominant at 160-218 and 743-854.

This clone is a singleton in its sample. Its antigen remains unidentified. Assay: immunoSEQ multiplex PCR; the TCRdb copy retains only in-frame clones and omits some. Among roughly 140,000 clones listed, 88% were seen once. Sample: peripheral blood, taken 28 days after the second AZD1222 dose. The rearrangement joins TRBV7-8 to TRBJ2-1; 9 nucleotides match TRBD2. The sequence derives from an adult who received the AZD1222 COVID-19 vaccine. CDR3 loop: CASSLRQAGGHTEQFF. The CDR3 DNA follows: TGTGCCAGCAGCTTACGCCAAGCGGGGGGCCACACTGAGCAGTTCTTC.